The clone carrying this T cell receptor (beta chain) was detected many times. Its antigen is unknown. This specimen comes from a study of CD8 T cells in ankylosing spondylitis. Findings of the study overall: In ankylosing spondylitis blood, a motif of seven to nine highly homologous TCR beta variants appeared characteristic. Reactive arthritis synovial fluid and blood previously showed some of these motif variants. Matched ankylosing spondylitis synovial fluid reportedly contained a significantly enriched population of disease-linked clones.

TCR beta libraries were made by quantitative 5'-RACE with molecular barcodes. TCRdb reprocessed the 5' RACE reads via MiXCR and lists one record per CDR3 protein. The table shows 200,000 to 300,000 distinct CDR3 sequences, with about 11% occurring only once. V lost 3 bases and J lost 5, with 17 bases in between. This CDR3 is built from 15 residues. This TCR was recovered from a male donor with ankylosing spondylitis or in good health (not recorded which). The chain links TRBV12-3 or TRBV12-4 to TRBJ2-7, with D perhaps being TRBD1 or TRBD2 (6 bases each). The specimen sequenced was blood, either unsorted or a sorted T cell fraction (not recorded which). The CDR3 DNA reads TGTGCCAGCAGTTTTAGGGGGGCAGGGCTCAACGAGCAGTACTTC. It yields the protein CASSFRGAGLNEQYF.